This T cell receptor beta chain was identified in a study of cytomegalovirus exposure and HLA in healthy donors (dated by TCRdb to the late 2010s). Regarding the complete study: An earlier analysis of roughly 630 of the donors reported 250 to 300 Gb of sequence data and 117 million unique TCR beta sequences from 150 million to 200 million T cells. Approximately 300 gigabases of sequencing data and approximately 91 million unique TCR sequences made up an early release that covered around 640 HLA-typed donors. The genetic ancestry cluster associated with self-reported Caucasian donors included 81% of the roughly 400 genotyped donors. The study aimed to test whether cataloging public T cell receptors could reveal signatures of past pathogen exposure. The study used immunosequencing to profile the T cell repertoires of 600 to 850 subjects and linked those repertoires to cytomegalovirus serostatus. Besides the first cohort of some 670 subjects, a separate validation cohort made up of over 100 different subjects was used. The study combined high-throughput TCR immunosequencing, statistical association of individual TCRs with disease status, and machine learning to predict cytomegalovirus infection status. To study patterns of TCR occurrence, a later analysis re-analyzed previously published TCR beta repertoires from 700 or so donors and added high-resolution HLA genotyping. In the later analysis, no new phenotypic data were used to find candidate immune exposures; instead, reliance was placed on TCR beta sequences and their occurrence across donors. An earlier analysis of about 620 of the donors applied high-throughput TCR beta sequencing to assess whether each TCR beta V gene segment acted as functional or pseudogenic. Alongside the repertoire data, information on donor age, sex, ethnicity and CMV serostatus was compiled. In a later genetic analysis, genome-wide SNP genotypes for about 65% of the 666 donors were used, and that subset was treated as a discovery cohort. Every discovery cohort repertoire had been produced on one sequencing platform. Both class I and class II loci were covered by HLA typing, at four-digit resolution. The number of donors typed differed by locus, with 629-630 for A, B, C, DRB1 and DQB1, about 500 for DQA1, 600 to 610 for DPA1, and over 400 for DPB1. Four or five DR-DQ haplotypes were treated as single units for association and clustering because of strong linkage in the cohort. Among some 400 genotyped donors of the cohort, an average of around 250,000 unique TCR beta nucleotide sequences was sequenced per donor, of which 15% to 20% were non-productive.

In total, 630 or so healthy bone marrow donors made up the cohort. At the time of sampling, every cohort member was nominally healthy, though immune exposures that went unrecorded were likely present. The donor was CMV seronegative and belonged to the group of under 400 seronegative cohort members. A peripheral blood sample was provided by each donor, and peripheral blood mononuclear cells were used for TCR beta sequencing. Genomic DNA extraction from the blood cell samples was performed with the Qiagen DNeasy Blood Extraction Kit. Regarding this clone: It lacks a known antigen. One base away there is no much larger clone; base qualities are not given.

The library was produced with the immunoSEQ multiplex PCR assay. For the multiplex PCR, a mixture combining 60 forward primers for TCR Vbeta segments and 13 reverse primers for TCR Jbeta segments was used. The CDR3 region of rearranged TCR beta genes was amplified from genomic DNA with a multiplex PCR assay. Amplified TCR beta libraries were sequenced as 87-base-pair reads on the Illumina HiSeq System. From the authors' description of their analysis: A later analysis counted tens of millions of unique TCR beta chains across the 640 or so repertoires, and roughly 11 million of these chains were shared by at least two donors. A nearest-neighbor algorithm error-corrected the raw reads and collapsed the reads into unique sequences, merging closely related sequences to remove PCR and sequencing errors. V, D and J gene segments were assigned by aligning CDR3 sequences to IMGT reference sequences. For a sequence to be retained, at least a six-nucleotide match to both a V gene segment and a J gene segment was required. A rearrangement was called productive if the CDR3 had no stop codons and remained in frame with V and J, and every other rearrangement was called non-productive. CDR3 was defined according to IMGT convention as the region running from the second conserved V-encoded cysteine to the conserved J-encoded phenylalanine. Sequences without an unambiguous match to a single V gene segment were excluded from the earlier analysis of 450 to 650 of the donors. An earlier analysis of 587 of the donors classified V segments as functional when productive rearrangements were above 56.7% and as segregating when the standard deviation between donors was above 5%. A statistical classification framework was built for diagnosing cytomegalovirus status from the catalog of TCR beta chain sequences. A later analysis assigned V and J genes by comparing TCR nucleotide sequences with IMGT/GENE-DB human TR gene sequences. In a later analysis, CDR3 sequences and most-parsimonious VDJ recombination scenarios were assigned using the TCRdist pipeline. In a later analysis, each TCR beta chain was defined by its CDR3 amino acid sequence together with its V-gene family, and reads without a unique V-gene family were excluded. A later analysis removed several hundred highly shared, low-generation-probability nucleotide sequences to deal with suspected cross-contamination and a sequencing artifact. In a later analysis, a clonal expansion index was calculated for each public chain from normalized within-repertoire ranks of inferred template counts. In a later analysis, generation probabilities were computed using a VDJ recombination model fitted to out-of-frame rearrangements, and the results were checked against IGoR. Hypergeometric tests were used in a later analysis to score TCR-TCR, TCR-HLA and TCR-CMV co-occurrence, with a repertoire-size bias correction applied to the TCR pairs. False discovery rates were estimated in a later analysis by permuting HLA or CMV assignments 20 times. In a later analysis, co-occurring TCRs were grouped with DBSCAN, and TCRdist sequence similarity was added when clustering was performed within HLA-allele-positive subsets. Repertoires with fewer than 30,000 or more than 120,000 public chains were left out of co-occurrence clustering, as were a handful of repertoires with anomalous nucleotide sharing. The clones in this table, taken by TCRdb from immuneACCESS, are in-frame only. Not every clone is retained; where verified, under half of the shortfall comes from an unresolved V gene, and the cause of the rest is unknown. D and trimming were read from the DNA, whereas the V and J calls and clone size are those reported in that table. The sample has more than 95,000 clones on record, 50% to 80% of them singletons. The ten largest clones represent under 4% of the sample.

General conclusions and limits of the study: In an earlier analysis of around 500 of the donors, most TCR beta V segments appeared in productive rearrangements about 87% or about 30% of the time, broadly matching IMGT annotations. Because some donors lacked HLA typing at each locus, the association tests relied only on the typed subset. A later analysis reported that several top co-occurrence clusters appeared linked to parvovirus B19, influenza, CMV and Epstein-Barr virus. Three of the identified cytomegalovirus-associated TCR beta chains were confirmed in vitro to be specific for cytomegalovirus antigens. According to the authors, the approach could potentially be generalized to other disease states and immunological phenotypes. Because counts were too low, about 18 rarely observed V segments, including chromosome 9 orphons, were excluded from the earlier analysis of several hundred of the donors. According to a later analysis, most CMV-associated TCR beta chains appeared to be HLA-restricted, and the HLA associations seemed to be driven largely by CMV exposure. The classifier was reported to diagnose cytomegalovirus status with high specificity and sensitivity in both the original cohort and the validation cohort. A total of fewer than 200 TCR beta chains were listed by the study as associated with cytomegalovirus. According to a later genetic analysis, donors in an Asian-associated ancestry cluster had fewer N-insertions in productive TCRs than the approximately 710-donor mean. Strong co-occurrence of HLA alleles, especially DR and DQ, made assigning TCR associations to individual alleles difficult. At a false discovery rate of 0.05, a later analysis linked around 15,000 TCR beta sequences to specific HLA alleles. A further reported finding was that TCR beta sequences accurately predicted the HLA-A and HLA-B alleles for most subjects in the first cohort. Linkage disequilibrium might explain the correlated functional status among segregating V segments, but an unknown experimental factor could not be ruled out. A cluster of highly shared sequence variants was judged likely to represent a technical artifact of the sequencing pipeline. Only TCR beta chains were sequenced in this cohort, and the absence of alpha or paired-chain data limited detectable features. V-gene and J-gene trimming of TCR beta chains was associated with a missense DCLRE1C variant in a later genetic analysis, and the association was replicated in an independent cohort. In a later analysis, HLA-associated TCR beta chains showed more clonal expansion and lower generation probabilities than non-associated chains that were equally common. The presence/absence analyses assumed that sequencing depth was roughly uniform across donors, and that assumption may not be true. Some IMGT-functional V segments, including TRBV6-2 and TRBV6-3, could not be told apart with the 87-base-pair reads, so those segments were excluded. Most TCR sequences were observed very rarely across donors, whereas some public TCRs were present in many individuals. For the cohort, immune exposure information was limited to CMV serostatus. In a later analysis, the rate of TCR association differed among HLA loci, with DRB1 alleles having the most associated TCRs and HLA-C alleles having the fewest.

V is pruned by 0 bases and J by 6 bases, leaving 8 bases of the junction without a gene match. The germline V gene encodes CDR1 MNHEY and CDR2 SVGAGI. Counted from cysteine to phenylalanine, this CDR3 has 16 amino acids. Only the CDR3 DNA is retained, 48 bases long and in frame from the first base. Sequencing was carried out using PBMCs. The chain was built from TRBV6-5 and TRBJ2-7, with 10 bases in between that match TRBD1. This clonotype was sampled from a man aged 55 to 70 in good health and CMV-seronegative. DNA sequence: TGTGCCAGCAGTTACTCGGGGGGACAGGGGTATCGCGAGCAGTACTTC. Translated, it reads CASSYSGGQGYREQYF.